What follows are 10 T cell receptor beta chains derived from one specimen sequenced in a study of graft-versus-host responses after intestinal transplantation. The table came from immunoSEQ multiplex PCR; TCRdb's copy has only in-frame clones and leaves some out. The data show 80,000 or so clones, about 92% seen once. Here the sequenced sample was PBMCs, taken 98 days after intestinal transplantation. The receptors shown here come from a human patient who received an intestinal transplant, so some T cells may come from the graft donor.

The chain is built from TRBV9 and TRBJ1-5; 8 bases match TRBD1. V lost 3 bases to trimming and J lost 4 bases; unmatched junction nucleotides: 6. In germline, CDR1 is SGDLS, CDR2 YYNGEE. This CDR3 spans 15 amino acids. This CDR3 reads CASSAGTGRNQPQHF. The CDR3 bases are TGTGCCAGCAGCGCTGGGACAGGCAGAAATCAGCCCCAGCATTTT.

The genes are TRBV6-1 and TRBJ1-5; D remains ambiguous. Germline CDR1 is MNHNS and CDR2 is SASEGT. The CDR3 extends over 13 amino acids. V was clipped by 1 base and J by 7 bases, with 8 bases between them. Here the CDR3 reads CASSEGWRQPQHF. The CDR3, as DNA: TGTGCCAGCAGTGAAGGGTGGAGGCAGCCCCAGCATTTT.

The gene calls are TRBV13 and TRBJ2-7; the match to TRBD1 covers 9 bases. The CDR3 covers 17 residues. The trim removed 5 bases at V and 10 bases at J, leaving 21 bases unmatched. The V gene's germline CDR1 is PRHDT and CDR2 FYEKMQ (reference sequence). The CDR3 is CASSRWTGTGMETEQYF. The CDR3 nucleotides read TGTGCCAGCAGCCGATGGACCGGGACAGGGATGGAAACTGAACAGTACTTC.

The chain recombines TRBV10-1 with TRBJ2-1; TRBD2 matches 12 bases. The germline V gene has CDR1 WNHNN and CDR2 SYGVQD (reference sequence). The CDR3 extends over 15 amino acids. Trimming took 3 bases from V and 4 from J; bases not matched to a gene: 1. This CDR3 is CASSDGLAGYNEQFF. CDR3 coding DNA: TGCGCCAGCAGTGACGGACTAGCGGGGTACAATGAGCAGTTCTTC.

The chain has TRBV2 and TRBJ2-3, with D perhaps TRBD2 (6 bases). CDR3 length: 15 amino acids. Per germline, CDR1 SNHLY and CDR2 FYNNEI. V was clipped by 8 bases and J by 0 bases, with 15 bases between them. CDR3 DNA: TGTGCCAGCGGGGAGGACGGTACTAGCACAGATACGCAGTATTTT. It specifies CASGEDGTSTDTQYF.

This clone appeared once. The chain combines TRBV28 with TRBJ1-6, with 7 nucleotides matching TRBD1. Germline lookup yields CDR1 MDHEN and CDR2 SYDVKM. CDR3 length equals 13 residues. Trimming removed 3 bases from V and 11 bases from J; junction bases left unmatched: 4. CDR3 residues: CASSLGQSAPLHF. The CDR3 coding sequence is TGTGCCAGCAGTTTGGGACAGTCGGCACCCCTCCACTTT.

The J gene is TRBJ2-7, the V gene TRBV18; D may be TRBD2 (7 bases). The CDR3 has 15 residues. CDR1 is KGHSH, CDR2 LQKENI, per germline. Trimming removed 5 bases at V and 2 bases at J, with 16 bases between. CDR3 region: CASSSEGGATYEQYF. DNA for the CDR3: TGTGCCAGCTCATCCGAGGGGGGGGCGACCTACGAGCAGTACTTC.

Remarks on this clone: Other DNA sequences of this sample code for an identical CDR3. The chain uses TRBV29-1 and TRBJ1-2; 8 bases map to TRBD1. CDR1 is SQVTM and CDR2 is ANQGSEA in the germline V gene. This CDR3 has 12 amino acids. With 6 bases clipped from V and 2 bases from J, the junction kept 2 bases outside the gene matches. The CDR3: CSVWTGNYGYTF. CDR3 nucleotides: TGCAGCGTCTGGACAGGGAACTATGGCTACACCTTC.

The chain couples TRBV5-1 to TRBJ1-1, with D possibly being TRBD1 (6 bases). The CDR3 spans 15 residues. Germline V gives CDR1 SGHRS, CDR2 YFSETQ. Trimming shortened V by 0 bases and J by 5 bases, and 14 bases separated the two germline ends. CDR3 sequence (DNA): TGCGCCAGCAGCTTGGATGCAGGGGAGTCAACTGAAGCTTTCTTT. Its translation: CASSLDAGESTEAFF.

The rearrangement joins TRBV9 to TRBJ1-1; 8 positions agree with TRBD1. V was clipped by 3 bases and J by 3 bases; unmatched bases: 7. Germline CDR1 SGDLS, CDR2 YYNGEE. The CDR3 is 15 amino acids. The CDR3 DNA sequence: TGTGCCAGCAGCGCCTACAGGGGGGAGTACACTGAAGCTTTCTTT. It is translated as CASSAYRGEYTEAFF.